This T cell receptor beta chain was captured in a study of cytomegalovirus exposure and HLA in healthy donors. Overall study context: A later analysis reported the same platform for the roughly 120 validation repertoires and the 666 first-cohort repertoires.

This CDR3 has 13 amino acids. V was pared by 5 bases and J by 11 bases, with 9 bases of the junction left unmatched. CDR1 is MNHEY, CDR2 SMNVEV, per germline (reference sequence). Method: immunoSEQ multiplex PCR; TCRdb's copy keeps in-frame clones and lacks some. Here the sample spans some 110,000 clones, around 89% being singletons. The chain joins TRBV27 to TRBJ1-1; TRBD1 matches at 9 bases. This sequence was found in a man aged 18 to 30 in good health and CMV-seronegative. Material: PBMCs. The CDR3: CASSPGQGTVAFF. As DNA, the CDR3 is TGTGCCAGCAGTCCGGGACAGGGAACGGTGGCTTTCTTT.